A single sample gave rise to the 6 T cell receptor beta chains below, sequenced in a study of shared clonotypes between healthy human individuals. Sequencing was performed with immunoSEQ multiplex PCR; in TCRdb, only in-frame clones are kept and a portion is missing. The repertoire holds around 2.5 million clones, with 80% to 95% as singletons. The sample consisted of naive CD4+ T cells from PBMCs. Indicated subset: CD45RA+ positively selected. All receptors come from a man between 18 and 35 years old in good health. Some clones in this sample may be carry-over from other donors' samples.

This clone was recorded once. The chain carries TRBV27 and TRBJ2-7, with D perhaps being TRBD1 or TRBD2 (5 bases each). V lost 8 bases, J lost 0 bases, and 17 bases lay in between. The germline V gene encodes CDR1 MNHEY and CDR2 SMNVEV (reference sequence). This CDR3 spans 15 amino acids. The CDR3 coding sequence is TGTGCCAGCGGCCGGGACCTCCCGGACTCCTACGAGCAGTACTTC. Amino acid sequence: CASGRDLPDSYEQYF.

This chain joins TRBV7-3 and TRBJ1-5, with TRBD1 as a possible D gene (5 bases). The CDR3 contains 13 residues. Germline V CDR1 and CDR2: SGHTA, FQGTGA. Trimming cost V 5 bases and J 6 bases, with 11 bases left between them. The CDR3 is CASSKDSFQPQHF. DNA for the CDR3: TGTGCCAGCAGCAAAGACAGTTTTCAGCCCCAGCATTTT.

The V gene is TRBV28, the J gene TRBJ1-1; no clear D. V was shortened by 8 bases and J by 7 bases, with 20 bases between the two germline ends. The CDR3 covers 14 residues. Germline CDR1 MDHEN, CDR2 SYDVKM. CDR3 coding DNA: TGTGCCAGCCGAGGAAGCGGGTTCTCGGGTGAAGCTTTCTTT. It encodes CASRGSGFSGEAFF.

The J gene is TRBJ2-7, the V gene TRBV7-2, with 11 nucleotides matching TRBD2. The trim removed 2 bases at V and 1 base at J, leaving 7 bases unmatched. The V gene's germline CDR1 is SGHTA and CDR2 FQGNSA. This CDR3 spans 17 amino acids. The CDR3 spells CASSLRASGRTSYEQYF. The CDR3 bases are TGTGCCAGCAGCTTAAGAGCTAGCGGGAGGACTTCCTACGAGCAGTACTTC.

Remarks on this clone: Distinct nucleotide sequences in the sample also encode this CDR3. The chain couples TRBV18 to TRBJ1-1; D remains unclear. The CDR3 runs to 14 residues. Trimming removed 2 bases at V and 2 bases at J, with 9 bases between. Germline loops: CDR1 KGHSH, CDR2 LQKENI. CDR3 sequence: CASSPGLSNTEAFF. CDR3 nucleotides: TGTGCCAGCTCACCAGGGTTATCAAACACTGAAGCTTTCTTT.

Concerning this clone: Other nucleotide sequences from this sample produce the same CDR3. The V call is TRBV7-2, the J call TRBJ2-7; D call uncertain. Germline lookup yields CDR1 SGHTA and CDR2 FQGNSA. There are 11 residues in the CDR3. The germline V and J ends were trimmed by 3 bases and 7 bases, with 7 bases remaining between them. CDR3 in amino acids: CASSFYYEQYF. Written as DNA, the CDR3 is TGTGCCAGCAGCTTCTACTATGAGCAGTACTTC.